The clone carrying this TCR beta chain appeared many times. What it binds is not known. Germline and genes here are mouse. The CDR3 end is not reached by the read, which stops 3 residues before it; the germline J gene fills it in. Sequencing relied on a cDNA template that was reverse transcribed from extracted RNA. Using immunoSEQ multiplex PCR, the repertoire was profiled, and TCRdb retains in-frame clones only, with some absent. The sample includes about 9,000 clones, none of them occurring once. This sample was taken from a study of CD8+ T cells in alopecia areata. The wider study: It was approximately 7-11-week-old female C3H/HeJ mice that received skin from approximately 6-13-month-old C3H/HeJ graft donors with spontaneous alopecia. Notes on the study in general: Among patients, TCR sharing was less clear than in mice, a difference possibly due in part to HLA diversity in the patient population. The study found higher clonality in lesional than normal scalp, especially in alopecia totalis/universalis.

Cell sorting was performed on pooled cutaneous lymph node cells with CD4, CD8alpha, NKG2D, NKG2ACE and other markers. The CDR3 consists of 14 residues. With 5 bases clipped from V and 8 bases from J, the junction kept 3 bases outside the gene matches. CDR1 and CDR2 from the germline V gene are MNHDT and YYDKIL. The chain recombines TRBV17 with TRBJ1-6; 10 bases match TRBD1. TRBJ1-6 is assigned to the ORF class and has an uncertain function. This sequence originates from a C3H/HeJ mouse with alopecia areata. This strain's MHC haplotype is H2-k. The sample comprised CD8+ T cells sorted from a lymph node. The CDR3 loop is CASSDRGRDSPLYF. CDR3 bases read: TGTGCTAGCAGTGACAGGGGGCGGGATTCGCCC.